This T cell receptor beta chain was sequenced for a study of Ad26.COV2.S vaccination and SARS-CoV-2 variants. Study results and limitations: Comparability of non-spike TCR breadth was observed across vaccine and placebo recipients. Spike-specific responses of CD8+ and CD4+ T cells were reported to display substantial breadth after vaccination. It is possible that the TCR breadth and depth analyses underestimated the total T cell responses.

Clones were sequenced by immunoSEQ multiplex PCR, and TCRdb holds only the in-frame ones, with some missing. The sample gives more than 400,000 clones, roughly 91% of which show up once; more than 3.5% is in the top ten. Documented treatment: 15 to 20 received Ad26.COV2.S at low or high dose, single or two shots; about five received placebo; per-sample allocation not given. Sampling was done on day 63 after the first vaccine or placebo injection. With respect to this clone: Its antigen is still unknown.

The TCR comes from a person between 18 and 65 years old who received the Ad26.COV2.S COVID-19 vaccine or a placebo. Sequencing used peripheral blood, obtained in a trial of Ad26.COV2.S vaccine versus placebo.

The CDR3 here is CASSLYPSGSTDTQYF. CDR3 sequence (DNA): TGTGCCAGCAGCTTATATCCTAGCGGTAGCACAGATACGCAGTATTTT. J is TRBJ2-3 and V is TRBV7-8, with 7 bases identical to TRBD2. Germline assignment: CDR1 SGHVS and CDR2 FQNEAQ. Trimming removed 2 bases from V and 0 bases from J; junction bases left unmatched: 5. This CDR3 has 16 amino acids.